The entry below gives a single T cell receptor (beta chain) sequence along with its context. The record originates from a study of cytomegalovirus exposure and HLA in healthy donors. The PCR ran on 60 Vbeta and 13 Jbeta primers. Method: immunoSEQ multiplex PCR; TCRdb's copy keeps in-frame clones and lacks some. The data show 65,000 to 95,000 clones, approximately 80% seen once. The CDR3 is 15 amino acids. The J segment lost 6 bases and the V segment lost 3 bases, leaving 10 bases of the junction unmatched. Germline V gene data show CDR1 as LNHDA and CDR2 as SQIVND (reference sequence). The sample consisted of PBMCs. This rearrangement joins TRBV19 to TRBJ2-7; 8 nucleotides line up with TRBD1. The clonotype originates from a human donor in good health. CDR3 DNA sequence: TGTGCCAGTAGTATTCGGCAGGGGGCTTTTCGCGAGCAGTACTTC. Its protein is CASSIRQGAFREQYF.